This T cell receptor (beta chain) was profiled in a study of memory B cells and T cells in multiple sclerosis (dated by TCRdb to between 2017 and 2018). A note on the overall study: TCR beta repertoires of autoproliferating peripheral T cells were compared with the TCR beta repertoires of brain lesion-infiltrating T cells in multiple sclerosis patients. TCR sequencing included a couple of multiple sclerosis patients for whom either brain lesions at autopsy or brain-infiltrating cells from biopsy were available. The paper as a whole reports these results and caveats: Clone-set sizes varied between compartments, which affected the numbers of shared clonotypes and made normalization necessary.

Using the immunoSEQ Platform, TCRbeta CDR3 regions were amplified from extracted genomic DNA. The immunoSEQ assay used multiplex PCR together with high-throughput sequencing and a bioinformatics pipeline from the vendor. The published analysis was carried out like this. Non-productive sequences and CDR3s under 4 amino acids long were removed, and the clonotype frequencies in each sample were recalculated. In immunoSEQ Analyzer 2.0, a clonotype counted as shared when the CDR3 amino acid, V gene and J gene sequences were identical. Repertoire overlap was normalized by dividing shared clonotype counts by the product of both clone-set sizes, with the result scaled by 1000 into arbitrary units. This is the immuneACCESS table as TCRdb keeps it, with only in-frame sequences that have V and J called. A part of the clones is gone; compared with another copy, unresolved V genes explain less than half, and the rest is unexplained. That table supplies the V and J calls and clone size; D and trimming were determined from the DNA. Across this sample there are around 30,000 clones, with 86% seen only once. The biggest ten clones account for 2% to 3% of the sample.

From a lookup of the germline V gene (reference sequence), CDR1 and CDR2 are WNHNN and SYGVQD. The CDR3 sequence holds 14 residues, the cysteine and phenylalanine included. Only CDR3 DNA remains: 42 bases, in frame from the first base. Trimming costs V 0 bases and J 7 bases, and their ends lie 12 bases apart. Points on this clone: It lacks a known antigen. No quality values exist for individual bases; no much larger clone is one base distant.

After stimulus-free culture of CFSE-labeled PBMCs, the autoproliferating (CFSEdim) and non-proliferating (CFSEhi) T cell fractions were sequenced separately. In total, some 5x10^7 CFSE-labeled PBMCs were cultured without stimulus for 6 to 8 days, after which replicate wells were pooled. PBMCs were labeled with approximately 0.5 uM CFSE and cultured without exogenous stimuli in serum-free AIM-V medium. Before use, PBMCs were isolated by Ficoll density gradient centrifugation and cryopreserved. Using a FACSAria III, live 7-AAD-negative cells were sorted, then washed with PBS and stored frozen at -80 degrees C as dry pellets.

The sequenced sample was PBMCs from blood kept in culture. This sequence originates from a human donor with multiple sclerosis. The chain couples TRBV10-1 to TRBJ1-2; a confident D gene designation cannot be given. The encoded CDR3 is CASSESGVKGGYTF. The DNA sequence is as follows: TGCGCCAGCAGTGAGTCCGGGGTGAAGGGTGGCTACACCTTC.